These 8 T cell receptor beta chains share one sample of origin, sequenced in a study of blood T cell repertoires in COVID-19. This table comes from immunoSEQ multiplex PCR, and its TCRdb copy is limited to in-frame clones, with some not included. The table shows 250,000 or so clones, with roughly 88% occurring only once. Sequencing used peripheral blood. The receptor set was obtained from a woman aged 25 to 39 with active or convalescent COVID-19.

This chain uses TRBV6-1 with TRBJ1-1; the D is unclear. This CDR3 spans 11 amino acids. The germline gives CDR1 MNHNS, CDR2 SASEGT. V shed 2 bases and J shed 10 bases, with 8 bases lying between them. The chain's CDR3 is CASSEWERAFF. In DNA form, the CDR3 reads TGTGCCAGCAGTGAATGGGAGAGAGCTTTCTTT.

The chain employs TRBV19 and TRBJ1-1; D is unresolved. The CDR3 runs to 14 residues. CDR1 is LNHDA, CDR2 SQIVND, per germline (reference sequence). The ends were cut back, 0 bases at V and 5 bases at J, with 10 bases in the middle. This CDR3 reads CASSIESGETEAFF. The CDR3 nucleotides are TGTGCCAGTAGTATAGAGTCCGGGGAAACTGAAGCTTTCTTT.

The gene calls are TRBV5-4 and TRBJ1-1, with D possibly being TRBD1 (6 bases). Per the germline V gene, CDR1 is SGHNT and CDR2 is YYREEE (reference sequence). V gave up 4 bases and J gave up 4 bases, with 17 bases separating them. CDR3 length: 15 amino acids. Written as DNA, the CDR3 is TGTGCCAGCAGCCCCCCCGAGGGAGGGGGCACTGAAGCTTTCTTT. Protein sequence: CASSPPEGGGTEAFF.

This clone was counted a single time. The J gene is TRBJ1-2, the V gene TRBV29-1, with 9 bases aligning to TRBD1. The germline gives CDR1 SQVTM, CDR2 ANQGSEA. V lost 6 bases, J lost 6 bases, and 2 bases stayed unmatched. This CDR3 has 11 residues. The CDR3: CSVRQGDGYTF. In DNA form, the CDR3 reads TGCAGCGTCCGACAGGGGGATGGCTACACCTTC.

The rearrangement uses TRBV7-9 and TRBJ1-4; D call uncertain. Germline assignment: CDR1 SEHNR and CDR2 FQNEAQ (reference sequence). The CDR3 contains 15 residues. V lost 1 base to trimming and J lost 0 bases, with 6 bases between them. CDR3 loop: CASSLGHPTNEKLFF. Written as DNA, the CDR3 is TGTGCCAGCAGCTTAGGACATCCAACTAATGAAAAACTGTTTTTT.

This chain connects TRBV3-1 (or the pseudogene TRBV3-2) to TRBJ2-2, with D tentatively TRBD1 (6 bases). There are 15 residues in the CDR3. Looked up from germline, CDR1 is LGHDT and CDR2 is YNNKEL (reference sequence). V was clipped by 2 bases and J by 4 bases, with 11 bases between them. As DNA, the CDR3 is TGTGCCAGCAGCCAACAGGGGAAGGGCACCGGGGAGCTGTTTTTT. Residues: CASSQQGKGTGELFF.

The chain links TRBV6-2 or TRBV6-3 to TRBJ2-5, with 12 bases that match TRBD2. Trimming removed 2 bases from V and 5 bases from J; junction bases left unmatched: 9. The CDR3 covers 17 residues. Germline-derived CDR1 and CDR2 are MNHEY and SVGEGT. CDR3 amino acids: CASSYVRSSGGAETQYF. The DNA for the CDR3 is TGTGCCAGCAGTTACGTCCGCTCTAGCGGGGGGGCGGAGACCCAGTACTTC.

This chain connects TRBV6-4 to TRBJ1-2; 7 bases are shared with TRBD1. This CDR3 contains 14 residues. The junction had 9 bases not matched to a gene; V was cut back by 5 bases and J by 6 bases. The germline gives CDR1 MRHNA, CDR2 SNTAGT. DNA of the CDR3: TGTGCCAGCAGTACTCAACAGGGGCGGGATGGCTACACCTTC. It is translated as CASSTQQGRDGYTF.